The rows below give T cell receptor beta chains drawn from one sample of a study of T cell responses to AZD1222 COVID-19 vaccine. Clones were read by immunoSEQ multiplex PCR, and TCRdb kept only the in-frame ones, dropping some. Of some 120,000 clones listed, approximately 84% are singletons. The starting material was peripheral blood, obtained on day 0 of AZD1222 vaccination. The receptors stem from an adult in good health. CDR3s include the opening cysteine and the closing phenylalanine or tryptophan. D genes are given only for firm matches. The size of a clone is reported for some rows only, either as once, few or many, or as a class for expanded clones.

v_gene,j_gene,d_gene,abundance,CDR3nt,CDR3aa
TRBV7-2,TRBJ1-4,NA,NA,TGTGCCAGCAGCCTAACGAGTCAGGGTAATGAAAAACTGTTTTTT,CASSLTSQGNEKLFF
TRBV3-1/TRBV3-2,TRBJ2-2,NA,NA,TGTGCCAGCAGCCGCGGTAGAAACGGGGAGCTGTTTTTT,CASSRGRNGELFF
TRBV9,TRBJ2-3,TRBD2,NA,TGTGCCAGCAGCACTAGACTAGCGGGGGAGACTAGCACAGATACGCAGTATTTT,CASSTRLAGETSTDTQYF
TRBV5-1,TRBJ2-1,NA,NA,TGCGCCAGCAGCTTGGGGCCCGGGAGAACCTACAATGAGCAGTTCTTC,CASSLGPGRTYNEQFF
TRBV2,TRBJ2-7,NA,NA,TGTGCCAGCAGCCCCTTCTACGAGCAGTACTTC,CASSPFYEQYF
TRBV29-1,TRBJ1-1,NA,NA,TGCAGGCCCTGCAGTGAAGCTTTCTTT,CRPCSEAFF
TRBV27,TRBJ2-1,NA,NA,TGTGCCACCGAGGACAGTAGCGAAAGCAATGAGCAGTTCTTC,CATEDSSESNEQFF
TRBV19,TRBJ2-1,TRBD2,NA,TGTGCCAGTAGTATATCCCCCACTAGCGCCTTGCTCTACAATGAGCAGTTCTTC,CASSISPTSALLYNEQFF
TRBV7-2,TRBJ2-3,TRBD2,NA,TGTGCCAGCAGCTTACCTAGCGGGAGCACCGATACGCAGTATTTT,CASSLPSGSTDTQYF
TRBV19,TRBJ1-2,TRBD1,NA,TGTGCCAGTAGCCTAACCCCGACAGGGGGCAATGGCTACACCTTC,CASSLTPTGGNGYTF
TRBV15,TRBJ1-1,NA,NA,TGTGCCACCAGCAGAGATTCGACGCCCGTTTTT,CATSRDSTPVF
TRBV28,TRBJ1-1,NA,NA,TGTGCCAGCACCACGGACGGGGGGCTGAACACTGAAGCTTTCTTT,CASTTDGGLNTEAFF
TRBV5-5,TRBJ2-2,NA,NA,TGTGCCAGCACTTGGGGACAGAACACCGGGGAGCTGTTTTTT,CASTWGQNTGELFF
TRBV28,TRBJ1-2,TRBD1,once,TGTGCCAGCGGTTACTTAGTACCCGGGACAGGGGCCTATGGCTACACCTTC,CASGYLVPGTGAYGYTF
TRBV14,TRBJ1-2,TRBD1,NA,TGTGCCAGCAGCCAGGGGACAGGGCGATCTAACTATGGCTACACCTTC,CASSQGTGRSNYGYTF
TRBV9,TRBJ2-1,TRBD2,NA,TGTGCCAGCAACCGACTAGCGGGCCTCAATGAGCAGTTCTTC,CASNRLAGLNEQFF
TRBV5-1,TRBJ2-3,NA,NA,TGCGCCAGCAGCTTGTATGGCAGAAGCACAGATACGCAGTATTTT,CASSLYGRSTDTQYF
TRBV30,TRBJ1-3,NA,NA,TGTGCCTGGAGGGAGATCGCGGGGGGAGGAAACACCATATATTTT,CAWREIAGGGNTIYF
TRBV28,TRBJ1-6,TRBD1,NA,TGTGCCAGCAGTTCCCAGGCAGGGGGTAAGATACCCCTCCACTTT,CASSSQAGGKIPLHF
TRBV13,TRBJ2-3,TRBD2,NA,TGTGCCAGCAGCCCAGAGTGGACTAGCGGGGGCCATGGAGGAGATACGCAGTATTTT,CASSPEWTSGGHGGDTQYF
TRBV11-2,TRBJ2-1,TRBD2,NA,TGTGCCAGCAGCCCTAGACTAGCGGGTAGCAATGAGCAGTTCTTC,CASSPRLAGSNEQFF
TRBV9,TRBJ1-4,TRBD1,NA,TGTGCCAGCAGCGTAGAGAGGGGGACAGGCGCTAATGAAAAACTGTTTTTT,CASSVERGTGANEKLFF
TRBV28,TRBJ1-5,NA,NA,TGTGCCAGCAGGAAACAGGGTTCCAATCAGCCCCAGCATTTT,CASRKQGSNQPQHF
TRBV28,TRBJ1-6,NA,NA,TGTGCCAGCAAACGGGACGGAAGCTCCTATAATTCACCCCTCCACTTT,CASKRDGSSYNSPLHF
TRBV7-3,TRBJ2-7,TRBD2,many,TGTGCCAGCAGCTTAAAGTTAGCGGGAGCCCCCGAGCAGTACTTC,CASSLKLAGAPEQYF
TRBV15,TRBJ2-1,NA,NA,TGTGCCACCAGTGGGTACTCGAGCTCCTACAATGAGCAGTTCTTC,CATSGYSSSYNEQFF
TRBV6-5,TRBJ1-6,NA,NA,TGTGCCAGCAGTTACCGGGGTTATTCACCCCTCCACTTT,CASSYRGYSPLHF
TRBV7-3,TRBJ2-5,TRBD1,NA,TGTGCCAGCAGCTTCGGACAGGAAGAGACCCAGTACTTC,CASSFGQEETQYF
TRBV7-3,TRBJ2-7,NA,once,TGTGCCAGCAGCTTAGACGGGGGCTTAGGATACGAGCAGTACTTC,CASSLDGGLGYEQYF